These 24 T cell receptor beta chains originate from one sample sequenced in a study of cytomegalovirus exposure and HLA in healthy donors. 13 Jbeta primers and 60 Vbeta primers were used for the PCR. Produced via immunoSEQ multiplex PCR; TCRdb's table is partial and in-frame only. The sample includes 100,000 or so clones, approximately 85% of them seen just once. The sequencing input was PBMCs. Receptor source: a man younger than 45 in good health and CMV-seronegative.

The chain employs TRBV7-3 and TRBJ2-7, with D possibly TRBD2 on 6 matching bases. With 3 bases removed from V and 6 bases from J, the gap between germline ends came to 9 bases. Germline-derived CDR1 and CDR2 are SGHTA and FQGTGA. This CDR3 has 12 amino acids. The CDR3 DNA sequence: TGTGCCAGCAGCTTCCCCGGGGGCGAGCAGTACTTC. It is translated as CASSFPGGEQYF.

The chain carries TRBV7-9 and TRBJ2-5; D might be TRBD2 (5 bases). Trimming cost V 2 bases and J 5 bases, with 12 bases left between them. The CDR3 spans 14 residues. Germline loops: CDR1 SEHNR, CDR2 FQNEAQ (reference sequence). The CDR3 loop reads CASSLREGKETQYF. In DNA form, the CDR3 reads TGTGCCAGCAGCTTAAGAGAGGGCAAGGAGACCCAGTACTTC.

The chain has TRBV10-3 and TRBJ2-7; 9 positions agree with TRBD1. The CDR3 covers 14 residues. Germline lookup yields CDR1 ENHRY and CDR2 SYGVKD. V lost 3 bases and J lost 2; bases outside the gene matches: 2. DNA for the CDR3: TGTGCCATCAGTGATACAGGGGGCCCCTACGAGCAGTACTTC. Encoded protein: CAISDTGGPYEQYF.

The gene calls are TRBV9 and TRBJ2-5; D gene unclear. This CDR3 region has 13 residues. V lost 0 bases and J 4 bases, leaving 7 bases between the germline ends. CDR1 is SGDLS and CDR2 is YYNGEE in the germline V gene. CDR3 sequence (DNA): TGTGCCAGCAGCGTAGGGCTAGGAGAGACCCAGTACTTC. Protein: CASSVGLGETQYF.

The rearrangement joins TRBV29-1 to TRBJ2-7; 7 nucleotides line up with TRBD1. The V gene end was trimmed by 6 bases and the J gene end by 0 bases; junction bases not matched to a gene: 5. The V gene's germline CDR1 is SQVTM and CDR2 ANQGSEA. This CDR3 comprises 13 residues. The CDR3 DNA is TGCAGCGTAAAACAGGGGAGCTCCTACGAGCAGTACTTC. Protein: CSVKQGSSYEQYF.

The gene calls are TRBV2 and TRBJ1-5; 7 nucleotides line up with TRBD1. The CDR3 is made up of 14 amino acids. V was pared by 4 bases and J by 7 bases, with 7 bases of the junction left unmatched. The germline CDR1 and CDR2 sequences are SNHLY and FYNNEI. The CDR3 protein is CASSVGTVGQPQHF. CDR3 nucleotides: TGTGCCAGCAGTGTCGGGACAGTGGGACAGCCCCAGCATTTT.

This chain joins TRBV6-5 and TRBJ2-5, with D hard to call. The J call may be wrong; the DNA end is better matched by TRBJ2-7. Per germline, CDR1 MNHEY and CDR2 SVGAGI. The CDR3 is 11 residues long. Written as DNA, the CDR3 is TGTGCCACCTATAGGCGAGGCGAGCAGTACTTC. Its protein is CATYRRGEQYF.

The chain is built from TRBV7-2 and TRBJ1-4; D call uncertain. With 1 base removed from V and 8 bases from J, the gap between germline ends came to 8 bases. Looked up from germline, CDR1 is SGHTA and CDR2 is FQGNSA. This CDR3 has 13 amino acids. The CDR3 nucleotides read TGTGCCAGCAGCTTAGGGCCCACAGAAAAACTGTTTTTT. Its translation is CASSLGPTEKLFF.

The chain combines TRBV6-5 with TRBJ2-7; no clear D. The CDR3 length is 16 residues. Trimming stripped 0 bases from V and 0 bases from J, with 12 bases between. CDR1 is MNHEY and CDR2 is SVGAGI in the germline V gene. The CDR3 DNA reads TGTGCCAGCAGTTACTCCTTTGACACGAGCTCCTACGAGCAGTACTTC. Its protein is CASSYSFDTSSYEQYF.

Only one count was recorded for this clone. The chain joins TRBV27 to TRBJ2-7; D is perhaps TRBD2 (6 bases). CDR1 is MNHEY and CDR2 is SMNVEV in the germline V gene (reference sequence). V gave up 8 bases and J gave up 0 bases, with 17 bases separating them. This CDR3 region has 15 residues. The CDR3: CASGGRTASSYEQYF. In DNA, the CDR3 is TGTGCCAGCGGAGGGAGGACGGCCAGCTCCTACGAGCAGTACTTC.

The chain is built from TRBV29-1 and TRBJ1-2; D is ambiguous. Germline assignment: CDR1 SQVTM and CDR2 ANQGSEA. CDR3 length: 12 residues. Deletions cut 3 bases from V and 8 bases from J, with 13 bases between. The CDR3, as DNA: TGCAGCGTTGATGGTTTCAACGGGGGCTACACCTTC. Translation: CSVDGFNGGYTF.

Only one count was recorded for this clone. The chain recombines TRBV4-1 with TRBJ2-3; TRBD2 agrees at 14 bases. V shed 4 bases and J 4 bases; nucleotides not matched to a gene: 13. The CDR3 runs 19 residues. Germline-derived CDR1 and CDR2 are MGHRA and YSYEKL. The CDR3 loop reads CASSREGQTSGGAADTQYF. CDR3 coding DNA: TGCGCCAGCAGCCGGGAGGGCCAGACTAGCGGGGGGGCCGCAGATACGCAGTATTTT.

This chain uses TRBV6-5 with TRBJ1-2; 7 bases line up with TRBD1. The V and J ends lost 7 bases and 0 bases, in that order; junction bases with no gene match: 5. The CDR3 extends over 14 amino acids. The V gene's germline CDR1 is MNHEY and CDR2 SVGAGI. In nucleotides, the CDR3 is TGTGCCAGCACCCGACAGGGAACTAACTATGGCTACACCTTC. This sequence encodes CASTRQGTNYGYTF.

The chain is built from TRBV19 and TRBJ2-3; 7 positions agree with TRBD2. The CDR3 sequence is 15 residues long. Germline V lookup: CDR1 LNHDA, CDR2 SQIVND (reference sequence). The ends lost 8 bases at V and 0 bases at J; junction bases unmatched: 8. The CDR3 reads CASSPGGTSTDTQYF. CDR3 DNA: TGTGCCAGTTCCCCGGGGGGAACTAGCACAGATACGCAGTATTTT.

The rearrangement joins TRBV5-5 to TRBJ1-2; 9 nucleotides match TRBD1. This CDR3 has 15 residues. Germline V gives CDR1 SGHKS, CDR2 YYEKEE (reference sequence). Losses at the gene ends were 2 bases for V and 6 bases for J; bases not matched to a gene: 8. In nucleotides, the CDR3 is TGTGCCAGCAGCTTACAGGGGGCAGGCTCGAATGGCTACACCTTC. Translation: CASSLQGAGSNGYTF. Looking up the rest from reference TRBV5-5 and TRBJ1-2 gives the full variable domain: DAGVTQSPTHLIKTRGQQVTLRCSPISGHKSVSWYQQVLGQGPQFIFQYYEKEERGRGNFPDRFSARQFPNYSSELNVNALLLGDSALYLCASSLQGAGSNGYTFGSGTRLTVV.

The V and J genes are TRBV19 and TRBJ2-5; D is possibly TRBD2 (6 bases). The CDR3 length is 15 residues. The V gene lost 7 bases and the J gene lost 4 bases, with 19 bases spanning the gap. Germline V gene sequence: CDR1 LNHDA, CDR2 SQIVND (reference sequence). CDR3 loop: CASTSPAVLAETQYF. In nucleotides, the CDR3 is TGTGCCAGTACCTCTCCCGCGGTACTAGCAGAGACCCAGTACTTC.

V gene TRBV5-1 combines with J gene TRBJ1-2, with D uncertain. V was cut by 0 bases and J by 3 bases, with 9 bases left in between. CDR3 length equals 14 residues. The germline V gene has CDR1 SGHRS and CDR2 YFSETQ. The CDR3 nucleotides are TGCGCCAGCAGCTTGGCCACAGCCGACTATGGCTACACCTTC. Protein: CASSLATADYGYTF.

This clone was counted between two and nine times. J is TRBJ1-5 and V is TRBV18, with 9 bases aligning to TRBD1. Germline CDR1 KGHSH, CDR2 LQKENI. This CDR3 region has 15 residues. The V gene end was trimmed by 3 bases and the J gene end by 3 bases; junction bases not matched to a gene: 3. DNA for the CDR3: TGTGCCAGCTCACCGGGACAGGGAGTCAATCAGCCCCAGCATTTT. Protein sequence: CASSPGQGVNQPQHF.

In nucleotides, the CDR3 is TGTGCCAGCAGTTTAAGTTGGGACTCAAATGGCTACACCTTC. It is translated as CASSLSWDSNGYTF. The V and J genes are TRBV27 and TRBJ1-2; possible D gene TRBD1, 5 bases. The CDR3 covers 14 residues. Germline CDR1 is MNHEY and CDR2 is SMNVEV (reference sequence). Deletions cut 2 bases from V and 6 bases from J, with 13 bases between.

The chain has TRBV29-1 and TRBJ2-7, with 8 bases aligning to TRBD2. After removal of 4 bases from V and 4 bases from J, the junction contained 9 bases not matched to a gene. CDR1 SQVTM and CDR2 ANQGSEA come from the germline V gene. CDR3 length equals 14 residues. As DNA, the CDR3 is TGCAGCGTTGCCGAAGCGGGAGCGGTTTACGAGCAGTACTTC. As protein: CSVAEAGAVYEQYF.

The gene calls are TRBV6-6 and TRBJ1-2; possible D gene TRBD1, 6 bases. V was clipped by 7 bases and J by 4 bases, with 13 bases between them. CDR1 MNHNY and CDR2 SVGAGI come from the germline V gene (reference sequence). The length of the CDR3 is 13 residues. The CDR3: CASTTGQFYGYTF. The CDR3 DNA reads TGTGCCAGCACCACCGGACAGTTCTATGGCTACACCTTC.

The chain has TRBV19 and TRBJ1-5; TRBD1 matches 9 bases. Germline CDR1 is LNHDA and CDR2 is SQIVND (reference sequence). The CDR3 is 15 residues long. With 5 bases clipped from V and 2 bases from J, the junction kept 4 bases outside the gene matches. Here the CDR3 reads CASSYTGGGNQPQHF. In nucleotides, the CDR3 is TGTGCCAGTAGTTACACAGGGGGCGGCAATCAGCCCCAGCATTTT.

V is TRBV11-2 and J is TRBJ1-1; D may be TRBD1 (6 bases). The CDR3 length is 15 residues. CDR1 SGHAT and CDR2 FQNNGV come from the germline V gene. The V end lost 4 bases, the J end lost 4 bases, and 16 bases lay between the germline ends. CDR3 nucleotides: TGTGCCAGCAGCTCCACAGGGTTGCTAGGCACTGAAGCTTTCTTT. Protein sequence: CASSSTGLLGTEAFF.

This clone rates as medium-sized. V and J are TRBV11-1 and TRBJ2-7; no reliable D call. Germline V gene lookup returns CDR1 SGHAT and CDR2 FQDESV (reference sequence). The length of the CDR3 is 13 residues. V was clipped by 0 bases and J by 7 bases, with 10 bases between them. The CDR3 DNA follows: TGTGCCAGCAGCTTAGCGCAGACGCGGGAGCAGTACTTC. Translation: CASSLAQTREQYF.